This T cell receptor (beta chain) was captured by sequencing in a study of response to subunit inactivated influenza vaccine. TCRdb ran MiXCR on the RT-PCR reads and lists one entry per CDR3 protein. The data hold about 570,000 distinct CDR3 sequences, with 11% observed a single time. This clonotype was detected ten times or more. V dropped 4 bases and J dropped 7 bases, with 14 bases sitting between them. The CDR3 is made up of 14 amino acids. The same data also contributed to another study, on T cells expressing NK-cell markers. From that report: Researchers built TCR beta cDNA using 5'RACE template switching with UMIs. Of the CD8+ T cell pool in roughly 6 donors, roughly 1.0-8% was accounted for by dominant NKG2C+ clonotypes. The CD3+CD56-NKG2C+ fraction of a handful of donors was also led by these clonotypes.

This receptor was taken from a middle-aged man who received an inactivated influenza vaccine. The gene calls are TRBV12-3 or TRBV12-4 and TRBJ2-1, with a tentative D call TRBD2 (6 bases). This specimen consisted of PBMCs from blood, obtained on the day of vaccination. CDR3 loop: CASSYELAGNEQFF. In DNA form, the CDR3 reads TGTGCCAGCAGTTATGAACTAGCTGGGAATGAGCAGTTCTTC.